The text below deals with one T cell receptor beta chain. Its antigen has not been determined. Per-base qualities were not stored, and no clone one base away is much larger. Counted from cysteine to phenylalanine, this CDR3 has 15 amino acids. CDR3 DNA is the only sequence kept; it has 45 bases, read in frame from the first base. For CDR1 and CDR2, the germline V gene (reference sequence) lists MNHEY and SMNVEV. Trimming removed 8 bases from V and 5 bases from J, leaving 22 bases between the germline ends. Receptor amplification or capture employed 5' RACE. The sequencer was an Illumina HiSeq 2500. A second roughly 6 to 12 cycle PCR used a sample-barcoded 5' primer and a J-beta primer mix. A template-switch 5' adaptor carrying 12 random nucleotides introduced a unique molecular identifier onto each TCR beta cDNA molecule. Each sample yielded at least 2.5 million CDR3-containing paired-end reads. First-strand cDNA synthesis was performed from all RNA using the Mint cDNA synthesis kit, with priming by a TRBC-specific oligonucleotide. All cDNA was treated with uracil-DNA glycosylase and then went through a first 18-cycle PCR with the universal primers M1SS and BC2_uni_R. From the authors' description of their analysis: For normalization, 1 million high-quality reads were randomly selected from each sample, with every read carrying a distinct molecular identifier. Reads with shared molecular identifiers were discarded instead of being binned into consensus sequences. MiTCR, set to a Q25 quality threshold and the strictest error-elimination algorithm, was used for CDR3 identification, clonotype clustering and error correction. A nonparametric unseen species model using Euler transformation provided a lower-bound estimate of total TCR beta diversity. TCRdb reworked the public reads: Q25 trimming with fastp, MiXCR clone assembly, productive beta chains retained. Identical CDR3 proteins give one entry, which carries the most common genes and DNA. The V and J calls here are based on TCRdb, not the publication. This sample lists under 2 million distinct CDR3 sequences; around 35% were detected once. Approximately 11% of the sample is in the top ten clones.

This entry is derived from a study of blood T cells in healthy people across ages (dated by TCRdb to about 2015). About the full investigation: In model experiments, roughly one uniquely barcoded TCR beta cDNA molecule per two T cells was captured by template switching. To track age-related changes in TCR beta repertoire diversity, the study relied on deep sequencing normalized with unique cDNA molecular identifiers. The donors were split into four age groups: young (average around 17 years), middle-aged (nearly 40), aged (more than 60) and long-lived (approximately 80). Donors of different ages were randomly distributed across sequencing lanes to avoid experimental bias. Using the same blood draw, the study looked at two additional independent replicas of 1 million unique cDNA reads for two donors, one aged 18 to 30 and the other aged 80 or older.

Study-wide findings and limitations: Conclusive comparison of naive and antigen-experienced compartments was prevented by the profiling of bulk unsorted PBMCs. As age increased, observed TCR beta diversity per million T cells dropped in a roughly linear way, and a significant reduction was already evident by age 40. Total diversity estimates from one million sequenced T cells were considered lower bounds and underestimates. Compared with the aged group, the long-lived group had more naive CD4+ T cells, fewer expanded clones and increased TCR diversity, a pattern suggesting age selection. Observed TCR beta diversity correlated strongly with the percentage of naive T cells measured by flow cytometry. Because donor CMV infection status was unknown, age-related changes in expanded clonotypes were potentially confounded.

The 40 or so donors, aged about 6 to 100 years, were systemically healthy Caucasian individuals from Russia. Approximately 9.3 milliliters of peripheral blood were collected from each donor into EDTA-treated Vacutainer tubes. PBMCs were isolated by Ficoll-Paque density-gradient centrifugation, with at least 7 million obtained per sample. Trizol reagent was used to extract total RNA from the PBMCs, yielding at least 5.5 micrograms per sample. Naive CD45RAhigh/CD27high T cell percentages were measured by flow cytometry on a PBMC aliquot from every donor. The clonotype comes from a woman in her twenties or thirties in good health. The sequencing input was blood. This chain joins TRBV27 to TRBJ2-7; matching of 7 bases hints at TRBD2 as the D gene. The DNA is as follows: TGTGCCAGCCGTTCGTTGGCGGGGGCCTTAAACGAGCAGTACTTC. It translates as CASRSLAGALNEQYF.